This T cell receptor (beta chain) was retrieved from a study of identical twins. Template switching supplied a universal primer site; unique molecular identifiers were carried on the cDNA. TCRdb recomputed calls from the 5' RACE reads with MiXCR, one row per CDR3 protein. The data contain 1.5 million to 2 million distinct CDR3 sequences, more than 30% of them singletons. Everyone who gave samples was a healthy Caucasian. Germline V gene sequence: CDR1 SGHRS, CDR2 YFSETQ. The CDR3 contains 14 residues. The ends lost 4 bases at V and 7 bases at J; junction bases unmatched: 9. The chain carries TRBV5-1 and TRBJ2-3; 7 positions match TRBD1. Source material: cord blood. The TCR was taken from a newborn girl in good health. In DNA, the CDR3 is TGCGCCAGCAGCCCCCGGGACAGACTCTATACGCAGTATTTT. The encoded protein is CASSPRDRLYTQYF.